A selection of T cell receptor beta chains follows, all from one sample in a study of blood T cell repertoires in COVID-19. TCRdb keeps only in-frame clones here, not all; method: immunoSEQ multiplex PCR. The sample yields about 40,000 clones, about 82% seen once. The material sequenced was peripheral blood. Receptors originate from an elderly man with active or convalescent COVID-19. CDR3s include the opening cysteine and the closing phenylalanine or tryptophan. The D gene is left open where the match is weak. For some rows the clone size is stated as once, few or many, or as a class when expanded; others skip it.

j_gene | d_gene | abundance | v_gene | CDR3nt | CDR3aa
TRBJ1-1 | NA | NA | TRBV3-1/TRBV3-2 | TGTGCCAGCAGCCCCACGGGGGCTGAAGCTTTCTTT | CASSPTGAEAFF
TRBJ2-5 | NA | NA | TRBV5-4 | TGTGCCAGCAGCTTGGGACAGGCGCTGCAAGAGACCCAGTACTTC | CASSLGQALQETQYF
TRBJ2-7 | NA | NA | TRBV14 | TGTGCCAGCAGCCACGGGTGGCGGCAGACGCACGAGCAGTACTTC | CASSHGWRQTHEQYF
TRBJ2-3 | TRBD1 | NA | TRBV6-6 | TGTGCCAGCAGGGGCCGGGACAGGGATGGCGATACGCAGTATTTT | CASRGRDRDGDTQYF
TRBJ2-3 | NA | few | TRBV12-3/TRBV12-4 | TGTGCCAGCAGCTTGGGGGGTGAGGATACGCAGTATTTT | CASSLGGEDTQYF
TRBJ1-1 | TRBD1 | NA | TRBV14 | TGTGCCAGCAGACCGTTCCGGGACAGGGGGCGGACTGAAGCTTTCTTT | CASRPFRDRGRTEAFF
TRBJ1-4 | TRBD1 | NA | TRBV3-1/TRBV3-2 | TGTGCCAGCAGAGGACAGGGGGCGGGGGCAACTAATGAAAAACTGTTTTTT | CASRGQGAGATNEKLFF
TRBJ1-3 | TRBD1 | NA | TRBV11-2 | TGTGCCAGCAGCCGTCGGGACAGGAGCTCTGGAAACACCATATATTTT | CASSRRDRSSGNTIYF
TRBJ2-5 | TRBD1 | NA | TRBV3-1/TRBV3-2 | TGTGCCAGCAGCCCCGGGACAGGGGAAGAGACCCAGTACTTC | CASSPGTGEETQYF
TRBJ2-5 | NA | NA | TRBV18 | TGTGCCAGCTCAGGCGGAGACCTCCAAGAGACCCAGTACTTC | CASSGGDLQETQYF
TRBJ2-7 | TRBD1 | NA | TRBV19 | TGTGCCAGTAGTCCCGACAGGGAGGAGCAGTACTTC | CASSPDREEQYF
TRBJ1-1 | TRBD1 | NA | TRBV19 | TGTGCCAGTACAACAGGGGATTTTAGACAAGCTTTCTTT | CASTTGDFRQAFF
TRBJ1-1 | TRBD1 | NA | TRBV6-1 | TGTGCCAGCAGTGAACAGGGGGCTGACACTGAAGCTTTCTTT | CASSEQGADTEAFF
TRBJ2-3 | TRBD2 | once | TRBV4-3 | TGCGCCAGCAGCCAAGATTCCGGCGGGGGGGCCACAGATACGCAGTATTTT | CASSQDSGGGATDTQYF
TRBJ1-5 | NA | NA | TRBV28 | TGTGCCAGCATTCCGGCCCGGACATCCCGCGGGGGGGAAAGCAATCAGCCCCAGCATTTT | CASIPARTSRGGESNQPQHF
TRBJ2-6 | NA | NA | TRBV30 | TGTGCCTGGAGTGCCCGCTCTGGGGCCAACGTCCTGACTTTC | CAWSARSGANVLTF
TRBJ1-1 | TRBD1 | NA | TRBV15 | TGTGCCACCAGCAGCAGAAGAATCGGGACAGGGGGCGCAAGGACTGAAGCTTTCTTT | CATSSRRIGTGGARTEAFF
TRBJ2-1 | NA | NA | TRBV11-2 | TGTGCCAGCAGCTTAGTAGGCGGCTCCTACAATGAGCAGTTCTTC | CASSLVGGSYNEQFF
TRBJ2-5 | TRBD1 | NA | TRBV7-7 | TGTGCTAGCAGCTCCGGACAGGGTCCTCAGGAGACCCAGTACTTC | CASSSGQGPQETQYF
TRBJ2-5 | TRBD1 | NA | TRBV30 | TGTGCCTGGAGTGCCTTGACAGGGGGCATAAAGACCCAGTACTTC | CAWSALTGGIKTQYF
TRBJ2-3 | NA | few | TRBV3-1/TRBV3-2 | TGTGCCAGCAGCCAAGCTCGGAGCACAGATACGCAGTATTTT | CASSQARSTDTQYF
TRBJ2-7 | TRBD2 | NA | TRBV6-5 | TGTGCCAGCAGTTACTCCCTTTACCGGGAGGTGGTCTATGAGTACTTC | CASSYSLYREVVYEYF
TRBJ1-2 | NA | NA | TRBV7-9 | TGTGCCAGCAAGGGCAAGGGGAACATTAACTATGGCTACACCTTC | CASKGKGNINYGYTF
TRBJ1-2 | NA | once | TRBV9 | TGTGCCAGCAGCGTGGGGCAGGACTATGGCTACACCTTC | CASSVGQDYGYTF
TRBJ2-1 | NA | large | TRBV6-6 | TGTGCCAGCAGTTACTCTACTAGTGTGAATGAGCAGTTCTTC | CASSYSTSVNEQFF
TRBJ2-7 | NA | NA | TRBV9 | TGTGCCAGCAGCGTATCGGGGGTCAACGAGCAGTACTTC | CASSVSGVNEQYF
TRBJ2-7 | NA | NA | TRBV29-1 | TGCAGCGTAGCCGGGGTACCCTACGAGCAGTACTTC | CSVAGVPYEQYF
TRBJ2-3 | NA | NA | TRBV18 | TGTGCCAGCTCACGGGCGAGCACAGATACGCAGTATTTT | CASSRASTDTQYF
TRBJ2-7 | TRBD2 | NA | TRBV11-2 | TGTGCCAGCAGCCTCCAACTAGCGGGGTATTCTAGCTCCTACGAGCAGTACTTC | CASSLQLAGYSSSYEQYF
TRBJ2-5 | NA | NA | TRBV5-8 | TGTGCCAGCAGCTTGAGGGAGGAGACCCAGTACTTC | CASSLREETQYF
TRBJ2-2 | TRBD2 | NA | TRBV29-1 | TGCAGCGTCGCGGGACTAGCGGTGAACACCGGGGAGCTGTTTTTT | CSVAGLAVNTGELFF
TRBJ2-7 | NA | few | TRBV2 | TGTGCCAGCAGTGAAGATCCTAGTTACTACGAGCAGTACTTC | CASSEDPSYYEQYF
TRBJ2-3 | NA | NA | TRBV28 | TGTGCCAGCAGTTTGGGGGCTACTAGCACAGATACGCAGTATTTT | CASSLGATSTDTQYF
TRBJ2-2 | TRBD1 | once | TRBV18 | TGTGCCAGCTCACAAGGACAGGGTTACGCCGGGGAGCTGTTTTTT | CASSQGQGYAGELFF
TRBJ2-1 | TRBD2 | NA | TRBV4-3 | TGCGCCAGCAGCCACCTAGCGGGGGAGTACAATGAGCAGTTCTTC | CASSHLAGEYNEQFF
TRBJ2-7 | NA | NA | TRBV5-6 | TGTGCCAGCAGCTCCTTTGGAGGGATGGCCTACGAGCAGTACTTC | CASSSFGGMAYEQYF
TRBJ2-1 | TRBD2 | NA | TRBV4-3 | TGCGCCAGCAGCCAAGATCGGGCGGGGGGCACCTACAATGAGCAGTTCTTC | CASSQDRAGGTYNEQFF
TRBJ1-2 | NA | NA | TRBV28 | TGTGCCAGCAGTTCTCCTATGGGAGGCTATGGCTACACCTTC | CASSSPMGGYGYTF
TRBJ2-4 | NA | NA | TRBV10-3 | TGTGCCATCAGTGAGTCGGAGGATGAGAACATTCAGTACTTC | CAISESEDENIQYF